The rows below give T cell receptor beta chains drawn from one sample of a study of Ad26.COV2.S vaccination and SARS-CoV-2 variants. TCRdb keeps only in-frame clones here, not all; method: immunoSEQ multiplex PCR. Of more than 120,000 clones listed, roughly 89% are singletons. Specimen: peripheral blood, collected after recovery from COVID-19. The receptor source for this set is a human donor who had recovered from COVID-19. Both conserved end residues are part of each CDR3. Fields, in order: V gene, J gene, clone size, D gene, CDR3 protein, CDR3 DNA. A D gene is named only where the DNA matches it firmly. Only some rows state a clone size, as once, few, many or a class for expanded clones.

TRBV7-9	TRBJ2-7	.	.	CASSLGLGSGQPLEEQYF	TGTGCCAGCAGCTTAGGGTTAGGTAGCGGCCAACCCCTTGAAGAGCAGTACTTC
TRBV5-1	TRBJ2-2	.	TRBD1	CASRPTGDNGELFF	TGCGCCAGCCGTCCGACAGGGGATAACGGGGAGCTGTTTTTT
TRBV4-1	TRBJ2-1	.	.	CASSQETWNEQFF	TGCGCCAGCAGCCAAGAAACCTGGAATGAGCAGTTCTTC
TRBV9	TRBJ1-4	few	.	CASSVGYREEKLFF	TGTGCCAGCAGCGTAGGGTATCGGGAGGAAAAACTGTTTTTT
TRBV29-1	TRBJ2-2	.	TRBD1	CSVGSTGYFRDRLNTGELFF	TGCAGCGTTGGGTCGACAGGGTATTTCCGTGATCGTCTGAACACCGGGGAGCTGTTTTTT
TRBV19	TRBJ1-4	.	.	CASISGGEDEKLFF	TGTGCCAGTATTTCTGGGGGCGAGGATGAAAAACTGTTTTTT
TRBV3-1/TRBV3-2	TRBJ2-1	.	TRBD2	CASSRRRDYTYNEQFF	TGTGCCAGCAGCCGGCGCAGGGACTACACTTACAATGAGCAGTTCTTC
TRBV5-1	TRBJ1-4	.	.	CASSLATGATNEKLFF	TGCGCCAGCAGCTTGGCCACTGGCGCAACTAATGAAAAACTGTTTTTT
TRBV6-5	TRBJ2-3	.	TRBD1	CASSYGTGYTDTQYF	TGTGCCAGCAGTTACGGGACAGGATACACAGATACGCAGTATTTT
TRBV28	TRBJ1-2	.	.	CASRTAIYGYTF	TGTGCCAGCAGAACAGCTATCTATGGCTACACCTTC
TRBV20-1	TRBJ1-1	.	TRBD1	CSVSQGAEAFF	TGCAGTGTCTCACAGGGGGCTGAAGCTTTCTTT
TRBV19	TRBJ2-5	.	.	CASRGQQETQYF	TGTGCCAGTAGAGGACAGCAAGAGACCCAGTACTTC
TRBV24-1	TRBJ1-1	.	TRBD1	CATSDSRTGAFF	TGTGCCACCAGTGATTCCCGGACAGGAGCTTTCTTT
TRBV9	TRBJ1-3	.	.	CASSVARQVSGNTIYF	TGTGCCAGCAGCGTAGCTCGACAAGTCTCTGGAAACACCATATATTTT
TRBV6-6	TRBJ1-6	once	.	CASSAGQSLRGSPLHF	TGTGCCAGCAGTGCCGGACAGTCACTACGGGGTTCACCCCTCCACTTT
TRBV25-1	TRBJ1-2	.	.	CASKDDIYGYTF	TGTGCCAGCAAAGACGACATCTATGGCTACACCTTC
TRBV12-3/TRBV12-4	TRBJ2-7	.	TRBD1	CASSQTTGGEQYF	TGTGCCAGCAGCCAAACCACAGGGGGAGAGCAGTACTTC
TRBV6-2/TRBV6-3	TRBJ1-5	once	.	CASSTGGNQPQHF	TGTGCCAGCAGTACCGGGGGGAATCAGCCCCAGCATTTT
TRBV20-1	TRBJ2-1	.	.	CSASALTGLRTNEQFF	TGCAGTGCTAGTGCCCTTACGGGCCTGCGAACGAATGAGCAGTTCTTC
TRBV6-4	TRBJ1-3	.	.	CAKQGYTIYF	TGTGCCAAACAGGGTTACACCATATATTTT
TRBV9	TRBJ2-2	.	.	CASSVARTERGWGLNTGELFF	TGTGCCAGCAGCGTAGCTCGGACCGAGAGGGGTTGGGGGCTTAACACCGGGGAGCTGTTTTTT
TRBV24-1	TRBJ1-6	.	TRBD1	CATKWDRGWSPLHF	TGTGCCACCAAATGGGACAGGGGTTGGTCACCCCTCCACTTT
TRBV9	TRBJ2-2	.	.	CASSTTGRNTGELFF	TGTGCCAGCAGCACCACGGGGCGCAACACCGGGGAGCTGTTTTTT
TRBV29-1	TRBJ1-4	.	.	CSVELLWPNEKLFF	TGCAGCGTTGAGTTGTTGTGGCCTAATGAAAAACTGTTTTTT
TRBV27	TRBJ2-3	.	TRBD2	CASGPKMWGGDTDTQYF	TGTGCCAGCGGACCCAAGATGTGGGGAGGGGACACAGATACGCAGTATTTT
TRBV2	TRBJ2-3	.	.	CASTPPGRSTDTQYF	TGTGCCAGCACCCCACCGGGACGAAGCACAGATACGCAGTATTTT
TRBV7-2	TRBJ1-1	.	.	CASSLGREIAAFF	TGTGCCAGCAGCTTAGGGAGGGAAATTGCGGCTTTCTTT
TRBV7-9	TRBJ1-1	few	.	CASSDAGNTEAFF	TGTGCCAGCAGCGACGCCGGGAACACTGAAGCTTTCTTT
TRBV27	TRBJ1-1	few	.	CASSLAYGRAPEAFF	TGTGCCAGCAGTTTAGCCTACGGCAGGGCCCCTGAAGCTTTCTTT
TRBV7-8	TRBJ1-1	.	.	CASSETGYTEAFF	TGTGCCAGCAGCGAGACAGGTTACACTGAAGCTTTCTTT
TRBV6-6	TRBJ1-6	.	.	CASSSSDKHRSPLHF	TGTGCCAGCAGCTCCTCTGACAAACATAGGTCACCCCTCCACTTT
TRBV5-8	TRBJ2-1	.	.	CASSLGGSSYNEQFF	TGTGCCAGCAGCTTGGGGGGAAGCTCCTACAATGAGCAGTTCTTC
TRBV12-3/TRBV12-4	TRBJ1-1	.	.	CASSLGPVSVAFF	TGTGCCAGCAGTTTAGGTCCAGTGTCGGTGGCTTTCTTT
TRBV19	TRBJ1-3	few	.	CASKTYSGNTIYF	TGTGCCAGTAAGACTTACTCTGGAAACACCATATATTTT
TRBV4-1	TRBJ1-2	.	TRBD1	CASSQVQGEDGYTF	TGCGCCAGCAGCCAAGTCCAGGGGGAGGATGGCTACACCTTC
TRBV28	TRBJ2-1	.	.	CASSRGLEQFF	TGTGCCAGCAGCCGTGGACTCGAGCAGTTCTTC
TRBV6-1	TRBJ2-3	.	TRBD2	CASSEGGGWTQYF	TGTGCCAGCAGTGAAGGGGGGGGGTGGACGCAGTATTTT
TRBV6-5	TRBJ1-1	medium-sized	TRBD1	CATNPTTGGSGAFF	TGTGCCACCAACCCCACGACAGGGGGCAGTGGAGCTTTCTTT
TRBV18	TRBJ1-1	.	TRBD1	CASSRQGENTEAFF	TGTGCCAGCTCACGACAGGGCGAGAACACTGAAGCTTTCTTT
TRBV7-2	TRBJ1-4	.	.	CASSHYREGEKLFF	TGTGCCAGCAGTCATTACAGGGAGGGCGAAAAACTGTTTTTT
TRBV6-1	TRBJ2-7	few	.	CASSEIQGEQYF	TGTGCCAGCAGTGAAATACAAGGCGAGCAGTACTTC
TRBV7-2	TRBJ2-7	.	.	CASSLNPFGSEQYF	TGTGCCAGCAGCTTAAATCCCTTTGGAAGCGAGCAGTACTTC
TRBV29-1	TRBJ2-7	.	.	CSVGAPSSYEQYF	TGCAGCGTTGGGGCACCAAGCTCCTACGAGCAGTACTTC
TRBV19	TRBJ2-1	.	TRBD2	CASSTQHRSGGNGEQFF	TGTGCCAGTAGTACCCAGCACCGTAGCGGGGGGAATGGTGAGCAGTTCTTC
TRBV7-9	TRBJ1-1	few	.	CASSLRQATEAFF	TGTGCCAGCAGCTTACGACAAGCCACTGAAGCTTTCTTT